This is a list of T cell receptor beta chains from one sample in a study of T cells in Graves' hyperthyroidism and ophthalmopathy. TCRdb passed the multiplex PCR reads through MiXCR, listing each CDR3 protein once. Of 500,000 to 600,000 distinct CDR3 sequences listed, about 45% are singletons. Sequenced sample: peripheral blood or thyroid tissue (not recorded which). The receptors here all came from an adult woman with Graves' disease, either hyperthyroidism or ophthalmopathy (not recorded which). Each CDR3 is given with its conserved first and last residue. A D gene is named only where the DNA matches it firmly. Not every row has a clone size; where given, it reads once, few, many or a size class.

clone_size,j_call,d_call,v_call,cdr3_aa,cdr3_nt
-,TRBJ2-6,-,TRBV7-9,CASSPRQRHGSGANVLTF,TGTGCCAGCTCACCACGGCAGAGGCATGGTTCTGGGGCCAACGTCCTGACTTTC
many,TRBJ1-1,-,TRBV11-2,CASSPPGSNTEAFF,TGTGCCAGCAGCCCCCCAGGCTCGAACACTGAAGCTTTCTTT
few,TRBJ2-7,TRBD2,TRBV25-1,CASSELLAGDHEQYF,TGTGCCAGCAGTGAATTACTAGCGGGAGACCACGAGCAGTACTTC
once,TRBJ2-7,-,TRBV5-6,CASSWGFDEQYF,TGTGCCAGCAGCTGGGGTTTCGACGAGCAGTACTTC
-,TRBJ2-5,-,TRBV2,CASSEPQYF,TGTGCCAGCAGTGAGCCCCAGTACTTC
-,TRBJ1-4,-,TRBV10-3,CAISGDSADEKLFF,TGTGCCATCAGCGGTGACAGCGCCGATGAAAAACTGTTTTTT
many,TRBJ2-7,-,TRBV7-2,CASSLTQGPTYEQYF,TGTGCCAGCAGCCTTACACAGGGACCCACCTACGAGCAGTACTTC
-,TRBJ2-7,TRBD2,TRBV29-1,CSVELAGGPSQYF,TGCAGCGTTGAACTAGCGGGAGGGCCATCGCAGTACTTC
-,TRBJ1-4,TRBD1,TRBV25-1,CATQQGAIEKLFF,TGTGCCACCCAACAGGGGGCGATTGAAAAACTGTTTTTT
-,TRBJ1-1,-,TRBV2,CASSVTTRNTGAFF,TGCGCCAGCAGCGTAACCACTCGGAACACTGGAGCTTTCTTT
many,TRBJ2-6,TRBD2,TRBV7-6,CASSLTSGGRISGANVLTF,TGTGCCAGCAGCTTGACGAGCGGGGGGCGTATCTCTGGGGCCAACGTCCTGACTTTC
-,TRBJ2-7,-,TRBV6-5,CASSEGGGIVYEQYF,TGTGCCAGCAGTGAAGGCGGCGGTATCGTCTACGAGCAGTACTTC
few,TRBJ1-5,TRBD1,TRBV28,CASNPNRGTSNQPQHF,TGTGCCAGCAACCCCAACAGGGGGACGAGCAATCAGCCCCAGCATTTT
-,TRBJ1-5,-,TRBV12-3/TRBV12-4,CASSLEGQGSHEQHF,TGTGCCAGCAGTTTAGAGGGCCAGGGGAGTCATGAGCAGCATTTT
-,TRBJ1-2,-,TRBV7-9,CASSHRGDGYTF,TGTGCCAGCAGCCACCGGGGCGATGGCTACACCTTC
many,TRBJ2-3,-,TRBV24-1,CATLEANTDTQYF,TGTGCCACCTTGGAAGCGAACACAGATACGCAGTATTTT